The 23 T cell receptor beta chains presented below share a single source sample, sequenced in a study of T cells in localized non-small cell lung cancer. TCRdb keeps only in-frame clones here, not all; method: immunoSEQ multiplex PCR. The sample includes fewer than 35,000 clones, roughly nine tenths seen only once; the top ten take 2.5% to 3%. The specimen comprised peripheral blood, sampled before any cancer treatment. The receptors here all came from a female donor older than 55 with stage I lung adenocarcinoma.

The chain links TRBV7-8 to TRBJ2-7; a weak D match, TRBD2 (5 bases). Trimming left V 3 bases short and J 0 bases short, with 12 bases between. The CDR3 sequence is 15 residues long. Germline CDR1 SGHVS, CDR2 FQNEAQ. DNA for the CDR3: TGTGCCAGCAGCTTCGAGGGATCCAACTCCTACGAGCAGTACTTC. It translates to CASSFEGSNSYEQYF.

The V call is TRBV7-2, the J call TRBJ1-3, with a possible D match to TRBD1 (5 bases). The germline V and J ends were trimmed by 0 bases and 0 bases, with 9 bases remaining between them. Germline V lookup: CDR1 SGHTA, CDR2 FQGNSA. This CDR3 is built from 16 residues. The CDR3 loop reads CASSLAGTSSGNTIYF. CDR3 sequence (DNA): TGTGCCAGCAGCTTAGCCGGGACCAGCTCTGGAAACACCATATATTTT.

The V call is TRBV2, the J call TRBJ1-4, with D maybe TRBD1 (6 bases). CDR1 and CDR2 (germline): SNHLY, FYNNEI. V dropped 5 bases and J dropped 6 bases, with 10 bases sitting between them. The CDR3 length is 13 residues. CDR3 DNA sequence: TGTGCCAGCAGTTCAGGGGTAGATGAAAAACTGTTTTTT. It yields the protein CASSSGVDEKLFF.

The chain employs TRBV18 and TRBJ1-1; a weak D match, TRBD1 (6 bases). The V gene lost 0 bases and the J gene lost 11 bases, with 16 bases spanning the gap. The CDR3 has 14 residues. Germline V lookup: CDR1 KGHSH, CDR2 LQKENI. Written as DNA, the CDR3 is TGTGCCAGCTCACCACCGGGACAAGGGGGTGAGGCTTTCTTT. It translates to CASSPPGQGGEAFF.

The rearrangement uses TRBV5-7 and TRBJ2-1, with 12 nucleotides matching TRBD1. TRBV5-7 falls under the ORF class, with uncertain function. The V gene end was trimmed by 4 bases and the J gene end by 8 bases; junction bases not matched to a gene: 13. CDR3 length: 17 amino acids. The CDR3 protein is CASSRTKRDRGLDEQFF. The CDR3 DNA reads TGTGCCAGCAGCCGGACAAAAAGGGACAGGGGGCTCGATGAGCAGTTCTTC.

The CDR3 DNA reads as TGTGCCACCAGCCGGAGACAGGGAGGAGACGGGGAGCTGTTTTTT. It translates to CATSRRQGGDGELFF. The chain links TRBV15 to TRBJ2-2; tentatively, D is TRBD1 (7 bases). This CDR3 comprises 15 residues. Trimming cost V 5 bases and J 7 bases, with 17 bases left between them. Germline V CDR1 and CDR2: LNHNV, YYDKDF (reference sequence).

This sequence joins TRBV6-1 and TRBJ2-3; TRBD1 is a possible D gene (6 bases). This CDR3 has 15 amino acids. V lost 2 bases to trimming and J lost 7 bases, with 16 bases between them. The germline V gene has CDR1 MNHNS and CDR2 SASEGT. CDR3: CASSEYTGRGNTQYF. The DNA of the CDR3 is TGTGCCAGCAGTGAATATACGGGAAGGGGGAATACGCAGTATTTT.

This sequence joins TRBV7-8 and TRBJ1-1; D is possibly TRBD1 (5 bases). The V gene's germline CDR1 is SGHVS and CDR2 FQNEAQ. Trimming removed 5 bases from V and 6 bases from J, with 19 bases in between. This CDR3 has 15 residues. In nucleotides, the CDR3 is TGTGCCAGCAGCCCAAACAGGATAGGGTATTCTGAAGCTTTCTTT. This sequence encodes CASSPNRIGYSEAFF.

This chain uses TRBV27 with TRBJ1-1; D is unresolved. Trimming removed 9 bases from V and 1 base from J, with 12 bases in between. CDR3 length: 13 residues. Germline V lookup: CDR1 MNHEY, CDR2 SMNVEV (reference sequence). CDR3 residues: CASHYKSNTEAFF. CDR3 nucleotides: TGTGCCAGTCATTACAAGTCGAACACTGAAGCTTTCTTT.

The V and J genes are TRBV5-1 and TRBJ2-3; D is possibly TRBD1 (6 bases). Trimming left V 0 bases short and J 4 bases short, with 6 bases between. Germline V lookup: CDR1 SGHRS, CDR2 YFSETQ. CDR3 length equals 13 residues. Written as DNA, the CDR3 is TGCGCCAGCAGCTTGGACAGGGCAGATACGCAGTATTTT. Its protein product is CASSLDRADTQYF. The variable domain in full, with the rest retrieved from reference TRBV5-1 and TRBJ2-3, is KAGVTQTPRYLIKTRGQQVTLSCSPISGHRSVSWYQQTPGQGLQFLFEYFSETQRNKGNFPGRFSGRQFSNSRSEMNVSTLELGDSALYLCASSLDRADTQYFGPGTRLTVL.

The V and J genes are TRBV29-1 and TRBJ2-5; D is unclear. V was pared by 3 bases and J by 5 bases, with 10 bases between. CDR3 length: 12 amino acids. From germline, CDR1 is SQVTM and CDR2 ANQGSEA. The CDR3 here is CSVDLAEETQYF. The DNA of the CDR3 is TGCAGCGTTGACCTGGCGGAGGAGACCCAGTACTTC.

V and J are TRBV4-1 and TRBJ2-1; D possibly corresponds to TRBD2 (6 bases). CDR1 and CDR2 from the germline V gene are MGHRA and YSYEKL. The CDR3 is made up of 15 amino acids. The V and J ends lost 1 base and 6 bases respectively, with 13 bases between them. The CDR3 is CASSQAYGLFNEQFF. CDR3 DNA sequence: TGCGCCAGCAGCCAAGCGTACGGACTATTCAATGAGCAGTTCTTC.

The V and J genes are TRBV27 and TRBJ1-1; D is unresolved. The CDR3 is 13 amino acids. The V gene lost 1 base and the J gene lost 7 bases, with 10 bases spanning the gap. Germline loops: CDR1 MNHEY, CDR2 SMNVEV (reference sequence). CDR3 bases: TGTGCCAGCAGTTTATGGGGAGGTCTTGAAGCTTTCTTT. This encodes CASSLWGGLEAFF.

This chain joins TRBV6-5 and TRBJ1-1; 9 bases fit TRBD1. The germline gives CDR1 MNHEY, CDR2 SVGAGI. Trimming cost V 7 bases and J 11 bases; bases outside gene matches: 11. The CDR3 runs 13 residues. The CDR3 spells CASTGPGQGLAFF. The CDR3 DNA reads TGTGCCAGCACGGGACCGGGACAGGGCTTGGCTTTCTTT.

This chain connects TRBV6-5 to TRBJ2-7; 7 bases are a match to TRBD1. Germline V gives CDR1 MNHEY, CDR2 SVGAGI. The CDR3 contains 15 residues. V gave up 3 bases and J gave up 4 bases; unmatched junction bases: 9. The CDR3: CASSYDRTGFYEQYF. DNA for the CDR3: TGTGCCAGCAGTTATGACCGGACAGGCTTTTACGAGCAGTACTTC.

The chain combines TRBV5-1 with TRBJ2-3; tentatively, D is TRBD2 (6 bases). From germline, CDR1 is SGHRS and CDR2 YFSETQ. The V gene lost 0 bases and the J gene lost 4 bases, with 9 bases spanning the gap. This CDR3 is 14 amino acids long. In DNA, the CDR3 is TGCGCCAGCAGCTTGGCTAGCGAGGCAGATACGCAGTATTTT. Its translation: CASSLASEADTQYF.

This clone was seen a single time. The J gene is TRBJ1-2, the V gene TRBV5-4, with 9 bases identical to TRBD1. The CDR3 runs 13 residues. The germline CDR1 and CDR2 sequences are SGHNT and YYREEE (reference sequence). Trimming at V came to 2 bases and at J to 6 bases, leaving 2 bases not matched to a gene. CDR3 sequence reads: CASSLQGADGYTF. The CDR3 nucleotides are TGTGCCAGCAGCTTACAGGGGGCGGATGGCTACACCTTC.

The chain links TRBV7-2 to TRBJ1-2; 9 bases align to TRBD1. The CDR3 covers 14 residues. From germline, CDR1 is SGHTA and CDR2 FQGNSA. V lost 4 bases, J lost 8 bases, and 8 bases stayed unmatched. The CDR3 is CASSSTGGARGYTF. DNA of the CDR3: TGTGCCAGCAGCTCCACAGGGGGCGCAAGGGGCTACACCTTC.

The gene calls are TRBV15 and TRBJ2-3, with D perhaps assigned TRBD1 or TRBD2 (6 bases each). This CDR3 spans 15 amino acids. Germline V gene lookup returns CDR1 LNHNV and CDR2 YYDKDF (reference sequence). V was shortened by 5 bases and J by 4 bases, with 16 bases between the two germline ends. The CDR3 nucleotides are TGTGCCACCAGCGAGGGACACCCGGGGGCAGATACGCAGTATTTT. Protein: CATSEGHPGADTQYF.

The J gene is TRBJ2-1, the V gene TRBV18, with D perhaps matching TRBD2 (6 bases). V was clipped by 6 bases and J by 4 bases, with 16 bases between them. The CDR3 runs 15 residues. Germline V lookup: CDR1 KGHSH, CDR2 LQKENI. CDR3 bases: TGTGCCAGCTCGTTCGGAGTAGCGGAATACAATGAGCAGTTCTTC. Protein product: CASSFGVAEYNEQFF. Full variable domain (missing parts from reference TRBV18 and TRBJ2-1): NAGVMQNPRHLVRRRGQEARLRCSPMKGHSHVYWYRQLPEEGLKFMVYLQKENIIDESGMPKERFSAEFPKEGPSILRIQQVVRGDSAAYFCASSFGVAEYNEQFFGPGTRLTVL.

The V gene is TRBV6-1, the J gene TRBJ1-1; 10 bases align to TRBD1. Germline CDR1 reads MNHNS; CDR2 reads SASEGT. The ends lost 6 bases at V and 4 bases at J; junction bases unmatched: 2. The CDR3 has 13 amino acids. The CDR3 loop is CASRWDRGTEAFF. The CDR3 DNA follows: TGTGCCAGCAGATGGGACAGGGGCACTGAAGCTTTCTTT.

This clone appeared a few times. The chain links TRBV29-1 to TRBJ2-7; 10 positions agree with TRBD2. Germline lookup yields CDR1 SQVTM and CDR2 ANQGSEA. The CDR3 is 14 amino acids. Trimming at V came to 4 bases and at J to 7 bases, leaving 10 bases not matched to a gene. CDR3: CSVGTSGTFEEQYF. The DNA for the CDR3 is TGCAGCGTTGGAACTAGCGGGACTTTCGAGGAGCAGTACTTC.

In this sample, this clone turned up once. The chain uses TRBV5-1 and TRBJ2-3; D is unclear. Per the germline V gene, CDR1 is SGHRS and CDR2 is YFSETQ. V was trimmed by 0 bases and J by 2 bases, leaving 7 bases between them. The CDR3 sequence is 14 residues long. CDR3 sequence: CASSLGSVTDTQYF. The CDR3 region has the DNA TGCGCCAGCAGCTTGGGGTCGGTCACAGATACGCAGTATTTT.